What follows is one TCR beta chain and its context. Its target is unknown. V was clipped by 6 bases and J by 4 bases, with 9 bases between them. The CDR3 loop spans 13 amino acids. CDR1 is SGHAT, CDR2 FQNNGV, per germline. Sample treatment: some 20 received Ad26.COV2.S at low or high dose, single or two shots; about 5 received placebo; per-sample allocation not given. Sampling happened 63 days after the first vaccine or placebo injection. Data came from immunoSEQ multiplex PCR; TCRdb stores just in-frame clones and leaves some out. The sample lists over 450,000 clones; 80% to 90% were seen once. This entry belongs to a study of Ad26.COV2.S vaccination and SARS-CoV-2 variants. The wider study: The donor participated in the COV1001 trial, in its Ad26.COV2.S arm.

General study points: Marked by substantial breadth, spike-specific CD8+ and CD4+ T cell responses were reportedly seen after vaccination. Vaccinated individuals (as opposed to placebo recipients) had higher spike-specific TCR breadth. The TCR-based breadth and depth measures might underestimate overall T cell responses.

The chain employs TRBV11-2 and TRBJ2-2; D unresolved. The source was peripheral blood, collected in a trial of Ad26.COV2.S vaccine versus placebo. The clonotype was recovered from a person aged 18-65 years who received the Ad26.COV2.S COVID-19 vaccine or a placebo. The CDR3 nucleotides read TGTGCCAGCAGACCTCGGAGCACCGGGGAGCTGTTTTTT. It is translated as CASRPRSTGELFF.